This TCR beta chain was identified during a study of OX40 agonist ivuxolimab in advanced cancers. TCRdb keeps only in-frame clones here, not all; method: immunoSEQ multiplex PCR. Among about 23,000 clones listed, under 85% were seen once. Study observations and caveats: Clonal expansion was among the lowest in partial responders at 0.1-3.0 mg/kg, especially CD8+.

As for this clone: Its cognate antigen is unknown.

The V segment lost 5 bases and the J segment 7 bases; nucleotides outside the gene matches: 9. The CDR3 extends over 15 amino acids. Germline CDR1 reads SEHNR; CDR2 reads FQNEAQ (reference sequence). This clonotype was sampled from an adult with an advanced solid tumor such as melanoma, head and neck, liver or kidney cancer. The source was CD4+ or CD8+ T cells sorted from blood, collected in a trial of the OX40 agonist ivuxolimab. The chain is built from TRBV7-9 and TRBJ2-2, with 8 bases that match TRBD1. The CDR3 region is CASSRTTGVGGELFF. In nucleotides, the CDR3 is TGTGCCAGCAGCCGGACGACAGGGGTCGGCGGGGAGCTGTTTTTT.